This T cell receptor (beta chain) was recovered during a study of cytomegalovirus exposure and HLA in healthy donors. Study-wide points: Sequence variants that were highly shared formed a cluster that was likely a sequencing artifact.

The PCR employed 60 Vbeta primers together with 13 Jbeta primers. The method was immunoSEQ multiplex PCR; TCRdb's version includes in-frame clones alone and lacks a portion of them. The sample lists approximately 90,000 clones, roughly 80% seen once, with roughly 3% in the top ten. The CDR3 runs to 15 residues. About this clone itself: Its antigen is still unknown.

J is TRBJ1-1 and V is TRBV21-1; TRBD1, as called in the table, went unchecked against the DNA. TRBV21-1 is assigned pseudogene status. Sequencing was performed on PBMCs. This TCR was sampled from a man in his forties or fifties in good health and CMV-seronegative. For the CDR3, the DNA is TGTGCCAGCAGCTCAACCGGGACAATGAACACTGAAGCTTTCTTT. Translating it yields CASSSTGTMNTEAFF.